This TCR beta chain emerged from a study of blood T cell repertoires in COVID-19 (dated by TCRdb to 2020 to 2022). The study in broad terms: Collaborator samples came from the United States, Italy and Spain and covered acute and convalescent phases of COVID-19. The repertoires were released in a freely available public database meant as a resource for research on the immune response to SARS-CoV-2. Samples came from the ongoing ImmuneRACE study (first 160 participants) plus 1,254 subjects from 6 global collaborators. HLA class I and class II types, where available, came from metadata supplied by the sample provider rather than from assay-based typing. The prospective study material was composed of cDNA or gDNA derived from T cells, B-cell-depleted T cells, or PBMCs. Sample metadata almost always included a de-identified subject ID, COVID-19 status, age in years and sex. The dataset comprised deeply sampled blood TCRbeta repertoires from subjects exposed to, actively infected with, or recovered from COVID-19.

Remarks on this clone: Its binding antigen is unknown. No much larger clone is present one base from it, and per-base qualities are unavailable.

In the prospective study, participants were about 18 to 95 years old, resided in approximately 22 geographic areas of the United States, and were enrolled through a virtual design. To assign participants to cohorts, the prospective study relied on clinical history that participants themselves reported in a screening survey and a study questionnaire. ImmuneRACE Cohort 3 recovered participants were defined by two consecutive negative NP/OP PCR tests, healthcare professional clearance, or symptom resolution. Each participant in the prospective study had whole blood, serum and a nasopharyngeal or oropharyngeal swab collected by mobile phlebotomists. Over a roughly 2-month period, participants in the prospective study had the option of providing additional blood draws and questionnaires. Blood samples from the prospective study were shipped frozen or at room temperature prior to DNA extraction. Results and caveats for the whole study, not just this receptor: The quantity of clinical and demographic metadata differed by source and by participant and was supplied without curation.

TCRbeta CDR3 regions were amplified from genomic DNA using the immunoSEQ Assay, a bias-controlled multiplex PCR. On the study's bioinformatics: Nucleated cell counts per sample were estimated from amplification of reference gene primers within the assay. To quantify the absolute abundance of each unique TCRbeta CDR3 rearrangement, sequence reads were collapsed and filtered. Productive Simpson clonality was computed per sample as the square root of Simpson's diversity index over productive rearrangements. In its TCRdb copy, this immuneACCESS table keeps in-frame sequences only and misses some clones. Where compared with another copy, unresolved V genes explain less than half of these, and the others have no known cause. V, J and clone size derive from that table, while D and trimming were established from the DNA sequence. The sample table lists over 150,000 clones, more than 70% of them with a count of one. The ten largest clones represent 6.2% of the sample.

From a lookup of the germline V gene, CDR1 and CDR2 are MNHNS and SASEGT. V is shortened by 2 bases, J by 5 bases, and the region joining them spans 6 bases. Counted from cysteine to phenylalanine, this CDR3 has 12 amino acids. Only the CDR3 part of the read is kept: 36 bases, read in frame from the first base. The chain is encoded by TRBV6-1 joined to TRBJ1-1, with the D gene uncertain. This receptor was taken from a man in his forties or fifties who had recovered from COVID-19. Sequenced input: PBMCs or T cells enriched from blood (not recorded which). The DNA reads as follows: TGTGCCAGCAGTGAATTCGGTACTGAAGCTTTCTTT. It specifies CASSEFGTEAFF.